This T cell receptor beta chain was sequenced during a study of T cell clonality in common variable immunodeficiency. Study results and limitations: In common variable immunodeficiency, TCR beta chains reportedly carried fewer deletions and N-nucleotide insertions.

Many counts were recorded for this clone. The antigen is not known. The read terminates 3 residues before the CDR3 end, so the remaining end is supplied by the germline J gene. The V gene's germline CDR1 is SGHKS and CDR2 YYEKEE (reference sequence). This CDR3 spans 13 amino acids. The ends were cut back, 4 bases at V and 5 bases at J, with 10 bases in the middle. The assay was immunoSEQ multiplex PCR, and TCRdb's table has in-frame clones only and misses some. The sample presents fewer than 25,000 clones, none singletons. Material for sequencing was peripheral blood mononuclear cells. The rearrangement links TRBV5-5 to TRBJ1-5, with D perhaps TRBD1 (5 bases). This receptor was taken from a human donor with common variable immunodeficiency. The CDR3 reads CASSLGLYQPQHF. CDR3 bases read: TGTGCCAGCAGCCTGGGACTATATCAGCCC.